The rows below give T cell receptor beta chains drawn from one sample of a study of T cell responses to AZD1222 COVID-19 vaccine. Repertoires were generated with immunoSEQ multiplex PCR, while TCRdb's copy carries only in-frame clones and drops some. The table shows roughly 120,000 clones, with about 90% occurring only once. This material consisted of peripheral blood, taken 28 days after the second AZD1222 dose. Receptors were obtained from an adult who received the AZD1222 COVID-19 vaccine. CDR3s include the opening cysteine and the closing phenylalanine or tryptophan.

J | length | V | CDR3
TRBJ1-5 | 18 | TRBV7-9 | CASSLAQIGTVSNQPQHF
TRBJ2-7 | 12 | TRBV30 | CASDRGGYEQYF
TRBJ1-6 | 13 | TRBV18 | CASSPLDNSPLHF
TRBJ2-5 | 16 | TRBV21-1 | CASSKVGRGHQETQYF
TRBJ1-2 | 13 | TRBV12-3/TRBV12-4 | CASSLNGNYGYTF
TRBJ2-5 | 8 | TRBV7-9 | CASSLGDF
TRBJ2-7 | 15 | TRBV29-1 | CSVIQANGFPYEQYF
TRBJ2-4 | 15 | TRBV4-2 | CASSQGTGAKNIQYF
TRBJ2-1 | 16 | TRBV5-4 | CASSPTQGGGQDEQFF
TRBJ1-2 | 14 | TRBV11-1 | CASSPLPGNYGYTF
TRBJ2-3 | 16 | TRBV5-6 | CASSLRRGRSTDTQYF
TRBJ1-6 | 12 | TRBV9 | CASSVEGSPLHF